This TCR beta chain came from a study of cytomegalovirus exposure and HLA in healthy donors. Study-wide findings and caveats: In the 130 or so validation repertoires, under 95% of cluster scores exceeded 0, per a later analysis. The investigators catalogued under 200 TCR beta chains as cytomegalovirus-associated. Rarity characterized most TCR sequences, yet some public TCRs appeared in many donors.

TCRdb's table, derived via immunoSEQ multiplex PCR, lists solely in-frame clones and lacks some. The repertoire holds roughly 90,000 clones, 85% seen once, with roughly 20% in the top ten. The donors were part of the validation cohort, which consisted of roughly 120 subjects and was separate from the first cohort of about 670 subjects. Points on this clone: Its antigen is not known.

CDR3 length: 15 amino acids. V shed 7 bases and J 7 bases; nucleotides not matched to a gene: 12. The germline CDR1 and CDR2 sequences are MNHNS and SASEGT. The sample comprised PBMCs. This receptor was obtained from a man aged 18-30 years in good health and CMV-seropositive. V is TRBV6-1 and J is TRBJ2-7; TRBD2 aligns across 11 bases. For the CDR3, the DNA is TGTGCCAGCATGCTAGCGGGAGGAACTATCGGGGAGCAGTACGTC. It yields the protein CASMLAGGTIGEQYV.